The rows below give T cell receptor beta chains drawn from one sample of a study of blood T cell repertoires in COVID-19. TCRdb's copy holds only in-frame clones and misses some; the assay was immunoSEQ multiplex PCR. The sample has fewer than 250,000 clones; around four fifths are singletons. What was sequenced was peripheral blood. The receptors were gathered from an older woman with active or convalescent COVID-19. Both conserved end residues are part of each CDR3. A D gene is named only where the DNA matches it firmly. Some rows have no size entry. The others give once, few or many, or a class for an expanded clone.

v_gene: TRBV27; abundance: -; d_gene: -; j_gene: TRBJ2-5; CDR3nt: TGTGCCAGCAGTCCCCACTCCGGGACATATCAAGAGACCCAGTACTTC; CDR3aa: CASSPHSGTYQETQYF
v_gene: TRBV11-2; abundance: -; d_gene: TRBD1; j_gene: TRBJ1-2; CDR3nt: TGTGCCAGCAGCTTAACTCCTATCCAGGGGGCCAGAGGCTACACCTTC; CDR3aa: CASSLTPIQGARGYTF
v_gene: TRBV7-3; abundance: -; d_gene: -; j_gene: TRBJ2-7; CDR3nt: TGTGCCAGCAGCTTATCCGTTTCCTACGAGCAGTACTTC; CDR3aa: CASSLSVSYEQYF
v_gene: TRBV27; abundance: -; d_gene: -; j_gene: TRBJ2-7; CDR3nt: TGTGCCAGCAGACCAGGGGGGACAATCTACGAGCAGTACTTC; CDR3aa: CASRPGGTIYEQYF
v_gene: TRBV6-6; abundance: -; d_gene: TRBD2; j_gene: TRBJ2-5; CDR3nt: TGTGCCAGCAGCCCCCGGGGAGCGGGAGAAGAGACCCAGTACTTC; CDR3aa: CASSPRGAGEETQYF
v_gene: TRBV3-1/TRBV3-2; abundance: -; d_gene: TRBD1; j_gene: TRBJ1-1; CDR3nt: TGTGCCAGCAGCCAAATGGGACAGGGGCCAACTGAAGCTTTCTTT; CDR3aa: CASSQMGQGPTEAFF
v_gene: TRBV6-5; abundance: once; d_gene: TRBD1; j_gene: TRBJ1-1; CDR3nt: TGTGCCAGCAGACAGGGGACCACTGAAGCTTTCTTT; CDR3aa: CASRQGTTEAFF
v_gene: TRBV6-5; abundance: -; d_gene: -; j_gene: TRBJ1-6; CDR3nt: TGTGCCAGCAGGCCAGGGTCTAATTCACCCCTCCACTTT; CDR3aa: CASRPGSNSPLHF
v_gene: TRBV4-1; abundance: -; d_gene: -; j_gene: TRBJ2-2; CDR3nt: TGCGCCAGCAGTCGTGACAGCGACACCGGGGAGCTGTTTTTT; CDR3aa: CASSRDSDTGELFF
v_gene: TRBV10-3; abundance: few; d_gene: -; j_gene: TRBJ1-2; CDR3nt: TGTGCCATCAGCCTGGGGGCCGGCTATGGCTACACCTTC; CDR3aa: CAISLGAGYGYTF
v_gene: TRBV3-1/TRBV3-2; abundance: -; d_gene: TRBD1; j_gene: TRBJ2-1; CDR3nt: TGTGCCAGCAGAGACCGGGACAGGGGGGATGAGCAGTTCTTC; CDR3aa: CASRDRDRGDEQFF
v_gene: TRBV5-1; abundance: once; d_gene: TRBD2; j_gene: TRBJ2-1; CDR3nt: TGCGCCAGCAGTCCTAGGGTAACTAGCGGGGGACTAGACAATGAGCAGTTCTTC; CDR3aa: CASSPRVTSGGLDNEQFF
v_gene: TRBV6-1; abundance: -; d_gene: TRBD1; j_gene: TRBJ1-6; CDR3nt: TGTGCCAGCAGTGAAATTACGGGACAGGGATCCTCACCCCTCCACTTT; CDR3aa: CASSEITGQGSSPLHF
v_gene: TRBV28; abundance: -; d_gene: -; j_gene: TRBJ1-2; CDR3nt: TGTGCCAGCAGTAGGGGGGGGCGGAACTATGGCTACACCTTC; CDR3aa: CASSRGGRNYGYTF
v_gene: TRBV28; abundance: -; d_gene: -; j_gene: TRBJ2-3; CDR3nt: TGTGCCAGCAGTCTGCGTTGGGATACGCAGTATTTT; CDR3aa: CASSLRWDTQYF
v_gene: TRBV20-1; abundance: -; d_gene: -; j_gene: TRBJ1-1; CDR3nt: TGCAGTGCTAGTGCCAGGGGGAACACTGAAGCTTTCTTT; CDR3aa: CSASARGNTEAFF